These 28 T cell receptor beta chains originate from one sample sequenced in a study of CD8+ T cells in alopecia areata. In each case, RNA was isolated and then reverse transcribed into cDNA as the sequencing template. TCRdb's table, derived via immunoSEQ multiplex PCR, lists solely in-frame clones and lacks some. In the table there are roughly 59,000 clones, roughly 44% of which are singletons. Sequenced here: CD8+ T cells sorted from blood, sampled at week 0. These receptors all stem from a human donor with alopecia areata.

With respect to this clone: The CDR3 ends on some other residue instead of the conserved phenylalanine or tryptophan, so this is likely a read error. The DNA is omitted, as the CDR3 cannot be located on it reliably, and the CDR3 follows TCRdb's listing. The rearrangement joins TRBV2 to TRBJ1-1. Counting both end residues, the CDR3 totals 9 amino acids. CDR1 is SNHLY and CDR2 is FYNNEI in the germline V gene. The CDR3 region is CASREGGHE.

The rearrangement links TRBV21-1 to TRBJ2-7; the D segment call TRBD1 is taken from the table without a DNA check. TRBV21-1 represents a pseudogene. This CDR3 contains 15 residues. The CDR3 loop reads CASSFPGQGLYEQYF. CDR3 DNA sequence: TGTGCCAGCAGTTTCCCCGGACAGGGCCTCTACGAGCAGTACTTC.

The DNA for the CDR3 is TGCGCCAGCAGCGGGACAGAGAACACTGAAGCTTTCTTT. Translation gives CASSGTENTEAFF. This rearrangement joins TRBV5-1 to TRBJ1-1; TRBD1 matches 7 bases. The CDR3 sequence is 13 residues long. From germline, CDR1 is SGHRS and CDR2 YFSETQ. J lost 1 base, V lost 4 bases, and 1 base had no gene match.

This clone was counted once. This chain links TRBV27 with TRBJ2-7, with 10 bases matching TRBD2. The CDR3 extends over 14 amino acids. From germline, CDR1 is MNHEY and CDR2 SMNVEV (reference sequence). V shed 3 bases and J 6 bases; nucleotides not matched to a gene: 5. The CDR3 loop reads CASSFGVAGGEQYF. CDR3 nucleotides: TGTGCCAGCAGTTTCGGGGTAGCGGGAGGCGAGCAGTACTTC.

This clone was counted a single time. The V and J genes are TRBV4-2 and TRBJ2-7; 9 bases are a match to TRBD2. This CDR3 comprises 17 residues. The V gene's germline CDR1 is LGHNA and CDR2 YNFKEQ. The ends lost 0 bases at V and 1 base at J; junction bases unmatched: 7. In nucleotides, the CDR3 is TGTGCCAGCAGCCAAGATTTGTTCACTAGCGGGTCCTACGAGCAGTACTTC. As protein: CASSQDLFTSGSYEQYF.

This chain connects TRBV27 to TRBJ1-2; 10 bases align to TRBD1. Germline CDR1 MNHEY, CDR2 SMNVEV (reference sequence). The V and J ends lost 6 bases and 4 bases, in that order; junction bases with no gene match: 11. This CDR3 is 16 amino acids long. CDR3 sequence: CASRPGTGVSGYGYTF. The CDR3 DNA reads as TGTGCCAGCAGACCAGGGACAGGGGTATCGGGCTATGGCTACACCTTC.

The CDR3 DNA reads as TGCAGCGTTGGCGGACAGCCCCAGCATTTT. This codes for CSVGGQPQHF. The gene calls are TRBV29-1 and TRBJ1-5; no firm D call. CDR1 is SQVTM, CDR2 ANQGSEA, per germline. V shed 4 bases and J shed 7 bases, with 5 bases lying between them. This CDR3 has 10 residues.

V gene TRBV29-1 combines with J gene TRBJ1-2, with TRBD1 matching 7 bases. The length of the CDR3 is 13 residues. The V gene end was trimmed by 2 bases and the J gene end by 4 bases; junction bases not matched to a gene: 4. Germline V gives CDR1 SQVTM, CDR2 ANQGSEA. The CDR3 DNA follows: TGCAGCGTTGAAACGACAGGGCCCTATGGCTACACCTTC. Protein sequence: CSVETTGPYGYTF. Using reference TRBV29-1 and TRBJ1-2 for the parts outside the CDR3, the full variable domain is SAVISQKPSRDICQRGTSLTIQCQVDSQVTMMFWYRQQPGQSLTLIATANQGSEATYESGFVIDKFPISRPNLTFSTLTVSNMSPEDSSIYLCSVETTGPYGYTFGSGTRLTVV.

This chain uses TRBV11-1 with TRBJ2-5; 7 nucleotides align to TRBD2. The ends lost 4 bases at V and 3 bases at J; junction bases unmatched: 8. Germline V gives CDR1 SGHAT, CDR2 FQDESV (reference sequence). This CDR3 comprises 15 residues. Here the CDR3 DNA reads TGTGCCAGCAGCTCAAGTACTGGGACTAAAGAGACCCAGTACTTC. Translating gives CASSSSTGTKETQYF.

This clone turned up a few times. The chain recombines TRBV30 with TRBJ1-1; D may be TRBD1 (5 bases). Germline V CDR1 and CDR2: GTSNPN, SVGIG (reference sequence). Trimming took 4 bases from V and 6 from J, leaving 9 bases between them. The CDR3 has 11 residues. CDR3 DNA: TGTGCCTGGATCAGGGCGGCTGAAGCTTTCTTT. Its protein product is CAWIRAAEAFF.

The chain couples TRBV7-8 to TRBJ2-5; D tentatively reads TRBD1 or TRBD2 (5 bases each). Trimming stripped 7 bases from V and 0 bases from J, with 18 bases between. The CDR3 has 16 amino acids. Germline V gene sequence: CDR1 SGHVS, CDR2 FQNEAQ. CDR3 sequence: CASTLFGGEYQETQYF. The CDR3 DNA is TGTGCCAGCACCCTATTTGGGGGAGAGTACCAAGAGACCCAGTACTTC.

The chain couples TRBV9 to TRBJ1-2, with 7 positions matching TRBD1. Germline V gene sequence: CDR1 SGDLS, CDR2 YYNGEE. The V gene end was trimmed by 4 bases and the J gene end by 2 bases; junction bases not matched to a gene: 14. The length of the CDR3 is 17 residues. CDR3 protein: CASSNNNRGERNYGYTF. CDR3 DNA: TGTGCCAGCAGCAATAATAACAGGGGTGAACGCAACTATGGCTACACCTTC. The full variable domain, with the rest looked up from reference TRBV9 and TRBJ1-2, is DSGVTQTPKHLITATGQRVTLRCSPRSGDLSVYWYQQSLDQGLQFLIQYYNGEERAKGNILERFSAQQFPDLHSELNLSSLELGDSALYFCASSNNNRGERNYGYTFGSGTRLTVV.

The chain recombines TRBV29-1 with TRBJ2-1; D perhaps matches TRBD1 (6 bases). The CDR3 length is 12 residues. Germline V lookup: CDR1 SQVTM, CDR2 ANQGSEA. The V and J ends lost 6 bases and 6 bases respectively, with 12 bases between them. In nucleotides, the CDR3 is TGCAGCGTAAACGGACAGAGCAATGAGCAGTTCTTC. It yields the protein CSVNGQSNEQFF.

The rearrangement joins TRBV30 to TRBJ2-1, with unresolved D. Germline CDR1 GTSNPN, CDR2 SVGIG (reference sequence). The CDR3 extends over 13 amino acids. Trimming pared 3 bases from V and 4 bases from J, leaving 10 bases between. The CDR3 coding sequence is TGTGCCTGGAGCCGAAGTTCTTACAATGAGCAGTTCTTC. This codes for CAWSRSSYNEQFF.

This chain links TRBV30 with TRBJ2-4; no reliable D call. V lost 1 base and J 5 bases, leaving 6 bases between the germline ends. This CDR3 region has 12 residues. Looked up from germline, CDR1 is GTSNPN and CDR2 is SVGIG (reference sequence). In DNA form, the CDR3 reads TGTGCCTGGAGTGGGGCAGAAAACATTCAGTACTTC. Protein sequence: CAWSGAENIQYF.

There are a few counts of this clone. The chain recombines TRBV30 with TRBJ2-1; 16 positions agree with TRBD2. The length of the CDR3 is 18 residues. The germline V gene encodes CDR1 GTSNPN and CDR2 SVGIG (reference sequence). V was clipped by 4 bases and J by 4 bases; unmatched bases: 10. In nucleotides, the CDR3 is TGTGCCTGGACTGCCGGGGGACTAGCGGGAGGGCCGTACAATGAGCAGTTCTTC. It translates to CAWTAGGLAGGPYNEQFF.

The rearrangement joins TRBV4-1 to TRBJ2-5, with 7 bases fitting TRBD2. Germline lookup yields CDR1 MGHRA and CDR2 YSYEKL. The J segment lost 4 bases and the V segment lost 2 bases, leaving 10 bases of the junction unmatched. The CDR3 contains 16 residues. CDR3: CASSQTPGREGETQYF. The CDR3 region has the DNA TGCGCCAGCAGCCAAACACCGGGCAGGGAGGGAGAGACCCAGTACTTC.

This clone appeared once. The chain uses TRBV30 and TRBJ1-1; D is unclear. The CDR3 totals 13 residues. Trimming shortened V by 0 bases and J by 0 bases, and 5 bases separated the two germline ends. In germline, CDR1 is GTSNPN, CDR2 SVGIG (reference sequence). In nucleotides, the CDR3 is TGTGCCTGGAGTGTAGACATGAACACTGAAGCTTTCTTT. It is translated as CAWSVDMNTEAFF.

This clone was picked up one time. The chain has TRBV27 and TRBJ2-3; 16 bases match TRBD2. J gave up 1 base and V 0 bases, and 7 bases lay outside the gene matches. Germline V gene lookup returns CDR1 MNHEY and CDR2 SMNVEV (reference sequence). This CDR3 is built from 20 residues. This chain's CDR3 is CASSLSGTSGRALGTDTQYF. CDR3 in DNA: TGTGCCAGCAGTTTATCCGGGACTAGCGGGAGGGCCCTTGGCACAGATACGCAGTATTTT.

In its sample, this clone was seen once. The chain couples TRBV27 to TRBJ1-4, with a possible D match to TRBD1 (5 bases). This CDR3 region has 13 residues. Trimming removed 6 bases from V and 8 bases from J, with 13 bases in between. Germline V gene data show CDR1 as MNHEY and CDR2 as SMNVEV (reference sequence). CDR3 amino acids: CASRTLGDEKLFF. CDR3 coding DNA: TGTGCCAGCAGGACTTTGGGGGACGAAAAACTGTTTTTT.

This chain links TRBV27 with TRBJ2-1; perhaps TRBD2 as D (5 bases). This CDR3 is built from 14 residues. The V and J ends lost 2 bases and 8 bases respectively, with 13 bases between them. The germline CDR1 and CDR2 sequences are MNHEY and SMNVEV (reference sequence). Here the CDR3 DNA reads TGTGCCAGCAGTTTAGGGAGTGGTCACTATGAGCAGTTCTTC. Its translation: CASSLGSGHYEQFF.

This clone has just one count. The V call is TRBV9, the J call TRBJ2-7; D may be TRBD2 (6 bases). Looked up from germline, CDR1 is SGDLS and CDR2 is YYNGEE. V gave up 4 bases and J gave up 2 bases, with 16 bases separating them. This CDR3 has 15 amino acids. The CDR3 DNA reads TGTGCCAGCAGCCCCGGCGGACTACGGACCTACGAGCAGTACTTC. This gives the protein CASSPGGLRTYEQYF.

In its sample, this clone was seen a few times. V and J are TRBV29-1 and TRBJ2-7; D is perhaps TRBD2 (5 bases). From germline, CDR1 is SQVTM and CDR2 ANQGSEA. The CDR3 extends over 11 amino acids. Trimming left V 4 bases short and J 6 bases short, with 10 bases between. This CDR3 is CSVAEGVEQYF. The CDR3 nucleotides read TGCAGCGTTGCCGAGGGAGTCGAGCAGTACTTC.

The genes are TRBV5-4 and TRBJ2-1; 12 nucleotides match TRBD2. This CDR3 is 17 amino acids long. Trimming cost V 4 bases and J 4 bases; bases outside gene matches: 9. Germline V gene data show CDR1 as SGHNT and CDR2 as YYREEE (reference sequence). This chain's CDR3 is CASSGETSGGDYNEQFF. Written as DNA, the CDR3 is TGTGCCAGCAGCGGTGAGACTAGCGGGGGAGATTACAATGAGCAGTTCTTC.

In its sample, this clone was seen a few times. This chain connects TRBV29-1 to TRBJ2-5; D is unresolved. The CDR3 has 12 residues. Trimming left V 0 bases short and J 4 bases short, with 6 bases between. Germline CDR1 SQVTM, CDR2 ANQGSEA. The DNA of the CDR3 is TGCAGCGTTGAAGATCCGGGAGAGACCCAGTACTTC. This encodes CSVEDPGETQYF.

As to this clone: This same CDR3 is encoded by further DNA sequences in the sample. This chain uses TRBV4-1 with TRBJ1-2; a possible D gene is TRBD1 (5 bases). Germline CDR1 and CDR2: MGHRA and YSYEKL. The CDR3 is 11 amino acids. V lost 8 bases, J lost 8 bases, and 12 bases lay in between. The CDR3 spells CASPQEGGYTF. CDR3 bases: TGCGCCAGCCCACAGGAGGGGGGCTACACCTTC.

The gene calls are TRBV30 and TRBJ2-3; the D gene is possibly TRBD2 (6 bases). The V gene's germline CDR1 is GTSNPN and CDR2 SVGIG (reference sequence). This CDR3 is built from 13 residues. V gave up 5 bases and J gave up 4 bases, with 13 bases separating them. The CDR3 reads CAWATGVADTQYF. CDR3 coding DNA: TGTGCCTGGGCAACGGGAGTGGCAGATACGCAGTATTTT.

The chain couples TRBV9 to TRBJ2-5; 9 positions agree with TRBD2. The CDR3 sequence is 16 residues long. After removal of 0 bases from V and 5 bases from J, the junction contained 8 bases not matched to a gene. Germline CDR1 and CDR2: SGDLS and YYNGEE. The CDR3 protein is CASSVGLAGEMETQYF. The CDR3 DNA reads as TGTGCCAGCAGCGTAGGCTTAGCGGGAGAAATGGAGACCCAGTACTTC.